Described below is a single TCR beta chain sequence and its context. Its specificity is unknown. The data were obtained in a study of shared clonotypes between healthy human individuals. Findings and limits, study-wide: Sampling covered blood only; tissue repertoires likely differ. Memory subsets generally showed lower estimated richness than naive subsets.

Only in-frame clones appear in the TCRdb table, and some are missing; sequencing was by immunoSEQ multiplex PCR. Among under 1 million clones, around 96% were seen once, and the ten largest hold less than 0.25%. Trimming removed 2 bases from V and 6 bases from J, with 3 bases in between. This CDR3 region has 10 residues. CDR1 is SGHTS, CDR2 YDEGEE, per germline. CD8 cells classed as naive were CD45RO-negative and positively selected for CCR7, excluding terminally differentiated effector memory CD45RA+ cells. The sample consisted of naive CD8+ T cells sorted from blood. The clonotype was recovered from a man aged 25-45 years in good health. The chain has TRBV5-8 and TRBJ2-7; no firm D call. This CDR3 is CASSFPEQYF. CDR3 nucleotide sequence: TGTGCCAGCAGCTTCCCCGAGCAGTACTTC.